The source of this TCR beta chain is a study of shared clonotypes between healthy human individuals. CD45RO negativity and positive selection for CCR7 defined naive CD8 cells, a population that excluded terminally differentiated effector memory CD45RA+ cells. Whole-study findings and limits: With few donors, the genetic and exposure-history diversity represented was limited.

Concerning this clone: No antigen is known for it.

Measured with immunoSEQ multiplex PCR; TCRdb has only the in-frame clones, and not every one. The sample carries around 1.9 million clones, approximately 94% recorded once. Sequenced input: naive CD8+ T cells from PBMCs. The receptor was isolated from a young man in good health. Some clones in this sample may be carry-over from other donors' samples.

CDR3 protein: CASSPEGVFGEQFF. CDR3 in DNA: TGTGCCAGCAGTCCGGAGGGAGTGTTTGGGGAGCAGTTCTTC. The J gene is TRBJ2-1, the V gene TRBV9; D possibly corresponds to TRBD2 (6 bases). The CDR3 runs 14 residues. V lost 5 bases and J lost 10, with 19 bases in between. Germline V gene lookup returns CDR1 SGDLS and CDR2 YYNGEE.